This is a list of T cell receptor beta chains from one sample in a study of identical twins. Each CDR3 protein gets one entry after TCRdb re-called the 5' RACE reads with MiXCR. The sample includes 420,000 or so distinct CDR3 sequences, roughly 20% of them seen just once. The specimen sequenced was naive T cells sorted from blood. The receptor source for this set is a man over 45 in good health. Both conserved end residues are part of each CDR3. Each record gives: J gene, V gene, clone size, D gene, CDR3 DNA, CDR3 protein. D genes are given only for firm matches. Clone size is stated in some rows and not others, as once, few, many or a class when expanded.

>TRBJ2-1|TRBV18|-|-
TGTGCCAGCTCACCACCTCTGGGTTTTACTCGGGACAATGAGCAGTTCTTC
CASSPPLGFTRDNEQFF
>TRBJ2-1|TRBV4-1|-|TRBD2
TGCGCCAGCAGCCAAGAGCGGGGACTAGCGGGAGGGAGGAATGAGCAGTTCTTC
CASSQERGLAGGRNEQFF
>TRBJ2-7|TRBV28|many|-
TGTGCCAGCAGACCTCTTATGACCTACGAGCAGTACTTC
CASRPLMTYEQYF
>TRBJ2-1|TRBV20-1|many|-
TGCAGTGCTCCCCAGAGGGGGGTCGAATTCTGGATGGAGGGGCATGAGCAGTTCTTC
CSAPQRGVEFWMEGHEQFF
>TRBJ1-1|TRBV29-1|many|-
TGCAGCGTTGAAGATCCCGGGACAACCAGACCAGGCACTGAAGCTTTCTTT
CSVEDPGTTRPGTEAFF
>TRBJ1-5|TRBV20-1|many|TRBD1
TGCAGTGCGAGCCGTGACAGGGGGATCAATCAGCCCCAGCATTTT
CSASRDRGINQPQHF
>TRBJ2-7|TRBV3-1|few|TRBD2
TGTGCCAGCAGCCACGGACTAGCGGGAGGGCAATACGAGCAGTACTTC
CASSHGLAGGQYEQYF
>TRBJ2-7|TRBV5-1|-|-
TGCGCCAGCAGCCCCGTCCCCCGGGACACCTCCTACGAGCAGTACTTC
CASSPVPRDTSYEQYF
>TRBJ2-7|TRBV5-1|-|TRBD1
TGCGCCAGCAGCCTACAGACAGGGGGAACCTACGAGCAGTACTTC
CASSLQTGGTYEQYF
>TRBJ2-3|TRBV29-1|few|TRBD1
TGCAGCGTTGGAACCGGGACAGTCAGCACAGATACGCAGTATTTT
CSVGTGTVSTDTQYF
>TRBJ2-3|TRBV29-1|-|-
TGCAGCGCCAACTCAGATACGCAGTATTTT
CSANSDTQYF
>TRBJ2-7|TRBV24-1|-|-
TGTGCCACCAGTCCAGGGCTCCCCTACGAGCAGTACTTC
CATSPGLPYEQYF
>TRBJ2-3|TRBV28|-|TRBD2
TGTGCCAGCAGTTTAATGCCCATCGGACTAGCGGATAGCACAGATACGCAGTATTTT
CASSLMPIGLADSTDTQYF
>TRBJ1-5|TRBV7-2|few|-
TGTGCCAGCAGCTTACAGGCAGGCCAGCCCCAGCATTTT
CASSLQAGQPQHF
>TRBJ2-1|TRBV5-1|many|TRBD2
TGTGCCAGCAGCCTTAGCGGGGGCTCCTACAATGAGCAGTTCTTC
CASSLSGGSYNEQFF
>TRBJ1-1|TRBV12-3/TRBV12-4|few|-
TGTGCCAGCAGACTGGACGGGGCGAACACTGAAGCTTTCTTT
CASRLDGANTEAFF
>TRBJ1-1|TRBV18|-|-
TGTGCCAGCTCACCACCGTCGGCAGGGAGCCCGAACACTGAAGCTTTCTTT
CASSPPSAGSPNTEAFF
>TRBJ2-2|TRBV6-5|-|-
TGTGCCAGCAGTTACTATATGACAGAAAGCGCCTCCGGGGAGCTGTTTTTT
CASSYYMTESASGELFF
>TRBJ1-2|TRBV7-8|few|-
TGTGCCAGCAGCTTGACACCCTATGGCTACACCTTC
CASSLTPYGYTF
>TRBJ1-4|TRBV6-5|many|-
TGTGCCAGCAGTTTCCCTTCGGGGGAGCTAAACGAAAAACTGTTTTTT
CASSFPSGELNEKLFF
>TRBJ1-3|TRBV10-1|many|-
TGCGCCAGCAGTGAAAATCGGCCAGGACCGTTGAGGGGGTCTGGAAACACCATATATTTT
CASSENRPGPLRGSGNTIYF
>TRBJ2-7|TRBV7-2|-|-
TGTGCCAGCAGCTCCCTGGGAAGCGGTTACGAGCAGTACTTC
CASSSLGSGYEQYF
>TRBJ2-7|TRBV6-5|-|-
TGTGCCAGCAGTTACTCGAGTCTTAGTTCCTACGAGCAGTACTTC
CASSYSSLSSYEQYF
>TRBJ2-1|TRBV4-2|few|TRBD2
TGTGCCAGCAGCCAAGATAGCGCGGGGGGCCGATCGGGCAATGAGCAGTTCTTC
CASSQDSAGGRSGNEQFF
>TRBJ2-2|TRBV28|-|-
TGTGCCAGCAAGGCACCGGAACCGTCGAACACCGGGGAGCTGTTTTTT
CASKAPEPSNTGELFF
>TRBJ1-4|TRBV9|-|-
TGTGCCAGCAGCACCCGCGACTTTTCAACTAATGAAAAACTGTTTTTT
CASSTRDFSTNEKLFF
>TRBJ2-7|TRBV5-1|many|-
TGCGCCAGCAGCAAACCCGGGACAAGTTCCTACGAGCAGTACTTC
CASSKPGTSSYEQYF
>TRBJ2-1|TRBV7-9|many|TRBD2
TGTGCCAGCAGCTTTGGGACTAGCGGGAGTCTAAGCAATGAGCAGTTCTTC
CASSFGTSGSLSNEQFF